The entry below describes one TCR beta chain. There are 15 residues in the CDR3. Germline V gene sequence: CDR1 WSHSY, CDR2 SAAADI. V shed 3 bases, J shed 0 bases, and the junction held 4 bases outside the gene matches. The sample is drawn from a study of blood T cells in healthy people across ages. Combining a sample-barcoded 5' primer with a J-beta primer mix, a second PCR ran for 7 to 11 cycles. TCRdb redid the calling of the 5' RACE reads with MiXCR, one entry per CDR3 protein. There are roughly 2 million distinct CDR3 sequences in the sample; less than 50% occur only once, and roughly 2.1% lies in the top ten.

The sample consisted of blood. The sequence derives from a woman aged 40-49 years in good health. The chain joins TRBV10-2 to TRBJ2-7, with 8 bases aligning to TRBD2. Written as DNA, the CDR3 is TGCGCCAGCAGTGATTCGCTAGCGGGCTCCTACGAGCAGTACTTC. Protein product: CASSDSLAGSYEQYF.